This entry is about one T cell receptor beta chain. This clone's antigen is unknown. The sample was run on an Illumina HiSeq 2000. TCR beta cDNA libraries were prepared using 5'RACE template switching, which introduced a universal primer site and unique molecular identifiers. cDNA synthesis was primed from the TCR beta constant segment and was followed by two successive PCR amplification steps. The authors' pipeline ran thus. Reads were demultiplexed and grouped by UMI with MIGEC, and clonotypes were assembled and quantified with MiTCR. To remove erroneous sequences, TCR cDNA sequences were retained only when supported by two or more reads. The tcR package was used for downstream repertoire analysis, with clonotypes matched between fractions based on CDR3 nucleotide sequence plus V segment. VDJmatch was used to annotate antigen specificity against VDJdb, with one amino acid substitution in CDR3 permitted. TCRdb reprocessed the reads, reporting each CDR3 protein sequence once and no DNA. The authors' filters were not applied to this entry. The sample table holds around 260,000 distinct CDR3 sequences. The ten top clones hold about 4.2% of the sample.

HCMV-specific IgG was detected in serum with a commercial ELISA kit to determine HCMV serostatus. Peripheral blood mononuclear cells were isolated from blood by Ficoll density gradient centrifugation. The data originate from a study of T cells expressing NK-cell markers (dated by TCRdb to 2018 to 2020). Notes on the research overall: Seven or eight donors provided sorted CD3+CD56+NKG2C+, CD3+CD56+NKG2C- and CD3+CD56-NKG2C+ T-cell subsets, whose TCR beta-chain repertoires were profiled. Among the eight sequenced donors, seven were HCMV-seropositive and one was HCMV-seronegative. Illumina HiSeq 2000/2500, MiSeq or NextSeq was used to sequence libraries as 2 x 150 bp reads. All eight donors whose samples were sequenced were randomly selected healthy volunteers, three of them men and five women. General conclusions and limits of the study: Those dominant clonotypes were again the most abundant among CD3+CD56-NKG2C+ cells in four donors, at about 28.3-60.1%. For about 6 donors, the dominant CD3+CD56+NKG2C+ clonotypes were among the top 10 CD8+ clonotypes and accounted for roughly 1.0-7.5% of CD8+ T cells. Whether the expanded NKG2C-expressing T cell clones were specific for HCMV antigens was left unclear.

The CDR3, cysteine through phenylalanine, is 17 amino acids long. No DNA sequence was recorded. The sequencing sample was made of blood T cells: a sorted CD56 or NKG2C T cell subset, CD4+ or CD8+ T cells, or bulk PBMC T cells (not recorded which). The rearranged segments are TRBV12-3 or TRBV12-4 and TRBJ2-2; TCRdb names TRBD1, which stays unverified in the absence of DNA. The source of this sequence is a woman aged 18 to 75 in good health. The CDR3 reads as follows: CASTLGGAGPNTGELFF.